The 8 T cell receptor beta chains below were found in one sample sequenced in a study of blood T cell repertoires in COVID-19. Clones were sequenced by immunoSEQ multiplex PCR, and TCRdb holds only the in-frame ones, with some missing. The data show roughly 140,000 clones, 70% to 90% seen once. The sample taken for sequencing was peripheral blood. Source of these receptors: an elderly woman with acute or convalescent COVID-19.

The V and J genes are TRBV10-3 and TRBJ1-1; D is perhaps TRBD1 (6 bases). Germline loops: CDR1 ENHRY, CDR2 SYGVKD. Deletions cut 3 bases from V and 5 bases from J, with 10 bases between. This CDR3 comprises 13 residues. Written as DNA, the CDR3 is TGTGCCATCAGTGAAGGGCAGGGGACTGAAGCTTTCTTT. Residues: CAISEGQGTEAFF.

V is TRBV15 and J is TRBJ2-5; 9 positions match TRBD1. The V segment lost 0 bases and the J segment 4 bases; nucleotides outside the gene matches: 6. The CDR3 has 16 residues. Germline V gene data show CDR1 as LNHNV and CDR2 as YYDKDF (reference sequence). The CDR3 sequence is CATSRDLGQGIETQYF. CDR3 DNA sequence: TGTGCCACCAGCAGAGATTTGGGACAGGGTATAGAGACCCAGTACTTC.

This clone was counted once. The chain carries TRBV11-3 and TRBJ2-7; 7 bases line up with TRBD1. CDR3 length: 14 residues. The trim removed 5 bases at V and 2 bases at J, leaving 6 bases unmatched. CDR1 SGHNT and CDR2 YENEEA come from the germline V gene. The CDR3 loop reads CASSKGTATYEQYF. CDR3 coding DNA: TGTGCCAGCAGCAAGGGGACAGCTACCTACGAGCAGTACTTC.

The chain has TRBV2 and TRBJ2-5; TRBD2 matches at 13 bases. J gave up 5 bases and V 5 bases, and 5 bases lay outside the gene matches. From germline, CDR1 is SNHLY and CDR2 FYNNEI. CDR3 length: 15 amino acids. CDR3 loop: CASSRTSGGRETQYF. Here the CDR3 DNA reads TGTGCCAGCAGTCGGACTAGCGGGGGTCGGGAGACCCAGTACTTC.

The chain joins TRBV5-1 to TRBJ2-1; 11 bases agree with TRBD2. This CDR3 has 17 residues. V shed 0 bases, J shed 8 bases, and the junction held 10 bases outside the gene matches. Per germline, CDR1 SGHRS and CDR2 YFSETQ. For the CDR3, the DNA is TGCGCCAGCAGCTTGGGGCGGTTAGCGGGGGGGTCCCATGAGCAGTTCTTC. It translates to CASSLGRLAGGSHEQFF.

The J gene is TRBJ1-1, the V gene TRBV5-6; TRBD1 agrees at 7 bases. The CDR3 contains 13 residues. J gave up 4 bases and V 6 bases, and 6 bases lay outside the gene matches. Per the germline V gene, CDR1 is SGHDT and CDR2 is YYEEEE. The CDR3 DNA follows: TGTGCCAGCAACGGACAGGACCTCACTGAAGCTTTCTTT. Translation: CASNGQDLTEAFF.

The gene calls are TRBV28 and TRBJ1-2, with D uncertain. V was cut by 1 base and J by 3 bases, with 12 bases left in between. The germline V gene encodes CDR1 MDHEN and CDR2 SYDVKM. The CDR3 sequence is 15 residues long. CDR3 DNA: TGTGCCAGCAGTTTATCCAGCATCGGGGACTATGGCTACACCTTC. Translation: CASSLSSIGDYGYTF.

Here the CDR3 DNA reads TGTGCCTGGAGTTTCCTCTCCTACGAGCAGTACTTC. Protein product: CAWSFLSYEQYF. V and J are TRBV30 and TRBJ2-7; D remains ambiguous. Deletions cut 2 bases from V and 0 bases from J, with 5 bases between. Germline V gene data show CDR1 as GTSNPN and CDR2 as SVGIG (reference sequence). The CDR3 is made up of 12 amino acids.